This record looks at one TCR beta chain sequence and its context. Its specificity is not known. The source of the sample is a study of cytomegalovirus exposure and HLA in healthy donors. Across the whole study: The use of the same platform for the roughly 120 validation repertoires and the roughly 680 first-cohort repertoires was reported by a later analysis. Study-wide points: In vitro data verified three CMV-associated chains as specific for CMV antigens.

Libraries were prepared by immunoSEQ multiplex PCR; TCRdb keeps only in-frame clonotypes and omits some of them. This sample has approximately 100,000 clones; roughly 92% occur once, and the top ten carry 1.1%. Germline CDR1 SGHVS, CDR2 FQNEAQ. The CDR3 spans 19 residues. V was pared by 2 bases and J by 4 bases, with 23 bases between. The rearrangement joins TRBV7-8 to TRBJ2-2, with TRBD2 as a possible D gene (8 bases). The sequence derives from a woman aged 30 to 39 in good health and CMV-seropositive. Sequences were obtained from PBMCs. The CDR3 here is CASSLRSLQGRGVTGELFF. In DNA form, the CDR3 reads TGTGCCAGCAGCTTACGTTCCCTACAGGGGCGGGGGGTCACCGGGGAGCTGTTTTTT.